This T cell receptor beta chain was captured in a study of control samples from healthy donors and cancer patients. V lost 5 bases and J lost 3; bases outside the gene matches: 9. In germline, CDR1 is MDHEN, CDR2 SYDVKM. The length of the CDR3 is 16 residues. This clone was seen just once. Profiling relied on immunoSEQ multiplex PCR, and the TCRdb table lists in-frame clones only, not all of them. The table shows approximately 83,000 clones, with about 92% occurring only once. Material for sequencing was blood. This TCR came from a woman aged 25 to 39 in good health. The rearrangement uses TRBV28 and TRBJ1-5; 8 positions agree with TRBD1. The CDR3 DNA reads as TGTGCCAGCAGTCTCGACAGGGGAGGGAACAATCAGCCCCAGCATTTT. Encoded protein: CASSLDRGGNNQPQHF.